The 9 T cell receptor beta chains reported below all come from one sample, sequenced in a study. TCRdb redid the calling of the 5' RACE reads with MiXCR, one entry per CDR3 protein. The sample holds some 60,000 distinct CDR3 sequences, around 30% seen once. The sequenced sample consisted of tumor-infiltrating naive CD4+ T cells sorted from the breast tumor. Subset here: naive CD4+ T cells, CD4+CD45RA+CD25-. The receptors originated from a female donor with breast cancer.

For this clonotype: This may arise from a read error, as a much more abundant clone is one base away. J is TRBJ2-3 and V is TRBV27; the D gene is possibly TRBD2 (5 bases). CDR1 is MNHEY, CDR2 SMNVEV, per germline (reference sequence). The V end lost 5 bases, the J end lost 0 bases, and 9 bases lay between the germline ends. This CDR3 is built from 14 residues. As DNA, the CDR3 is TGTGCCAGCAGTCCCAAGCGGAGCACAGATACGCAGTATTTT. The encoded protein is CASSPKRSTDTQYF.

As for this clonotype: The junction differs from germline at one of its ends, possibly a read error. The V call is TRBV28, the J call TRBJ2-3, with 7 bases identical to TRBD2. The CDR3 length is 14 residues. Germline values: CDR1 MDHEN, CDR2 SYDVKM. CDR3 sequence: CATNRGGSTDAQYF. The CDR3 region has the DNA TGTGCCACCAACCGGGGCGGGAGCACAGATGCGCAGTATTTT.

This clonotype was counted at least ten times. This chain links TRBV12-3 or TRBV12-4 with TRBJ2-3, with a possible D match to TRBD2 (6 bases). The CDR3 is made up of 17 amino acids. The V end lost 5 bases, the J end lost 0 bases, and 18 bases lay between the germline ends. The CDR3: CASSVHRDLDSTDTQYF. CDR3 in DNA: TGTGCCAGCAGTGTCCACCGGGACTTAGATAGCACAGATACGCAGTATTTT.

This clonotype was found a few times. The J gene is TRBJ2-5, the V gene TRBV5-4; tentative D call: TRBD1 (6 bases). This CDR3 contains 16 residues. Germline-derived CDR1 and CDR2 are SGHNT and YYREEE (reference sequence). The V and J ends lost 0 bases and 6 bases respectively, with 18 bases between them. Here the CDR3 DNA reads TGTGCCAGCAGCTTGGCGACAGGTGGCGGAGAGAAGACCCAGTACTTC. This gives the protein CASSLATGGGEKTQYF.

With regard to this clonotype: Sequence at one end of the junction differs from germline and may be a read error. J is TRBJ1-4 and V is TRBV10-1, with 8 nucleotides matching TRBD1. The CDR3 consists of 15 residues. Germline CDR1 reads WNHNN; CDR2 reads SYGVQD (reference sequence). DNA for the CDR3: TGCGCCGGCAGTGAGTCTGACAGGGGAAGAGAAAAACTGTTTTTT. Translating gives CAGSESDRGREKLFF.

This clonotype was detected a few times. The rearrangement links TRBV11-2 to TRBJ2-5; the match to TRBD1 covers 7 bases. The CDR3 has 14 residues. The germline CDR1 and CDR2 sequences are SGHAT and FQNNGV. V lost 6 bases to trimming and J lost 7 bases; unmatched junction nucleotides: 11. The DNA of the CDR3 is TGTGCCAGCAGTTCCGACAGGGCGGTGCGGACCCAGTACTTC. The encoded protein is CASSSDRAVRTQYF.

There are a few counts of this clonotype. The rearrangement links TRBV11-2 to TRBJ2-7; 14 bases agree with TRBD2. CDR3 length: 15 residues. Germline V gives CDR1 SGHAT, CDR2 FQNNGV. The junction had 4 bases not matched to a gene; V was cut back by 5 bases and J by 4 bases. DNA of the CDR3: TGTGCCAGCAGCGTGACTAGCGGGGGGGCGTACGAGCAGTACTTC. It encodes CASSVTSGGAYEQYF. The full variable domain, its missing parts supplied by reference TRBV11-2 and TRBJ2-7, is EAGVAQSPRYKIIEKRQSVAFWCNPISGHATLYWYQQILGQGPKLLIQFQNNGVVDDSQLPKDRFSAERLKGVDSTLKIQPAKLEDSAVYLCASSVTSGGAYEQYFGPGTRLTVT.

This clonotype was counted many times. CDR3 DNA sequence: TGTGCCAGCAGCCAAGATGAGGGTATTCAGCCCCAGCATTTT. Encoded protein: CASSQDEGIQPQHF. This chain links TRBV4-2 with TRBJ1-5; D is unresolved. From germline, CDR1 is LGHNA and CDR2 YNFKEQ. Between the trimmed V and J ends, which lost 0 bases and 6 bases, there was a span of 9 bases. The CDR3 is 14 residues long.

There are a few counts of this clonotype. The chain combines TRBV7-6 with TRBJ2-7; TRBD1 agrees at 8 bases. V was pared by 6 bases and J by 3 bases, with 10 bases of the junction left unmatched. CDR1 is SGHVS, CDR2 FNYEAQ, per germline. The CDR3 has 15 amino acids. CDR3 amino acids: CASSGVGQAIYEQYF. CDR3 sequence (DNA): TGTGCCAGCAGTGGGGTGGGACAGGCAATCTACGAGCAGTACTTC. The variable domain in full, with the rest retrieved from reference TRBV7-6 and TRBJ2-7, is GAGVSQSPRYKVTKRGQDVALRCDPISGHVSLYWYRQALGQGPEFLTYFNYEAQQDKSGLPNDRFSAERPEGSISTLTIQRTEQRDSAMYRCASSGVGQAIYEQYFGPGTRLTVT.